These 32 T cell receptor beta chains share one sample of origin, sequenced in a study of post-analysis software for immune sequencing data. Whole-study findings and limits: Compared with controls, patients had more of about five TRBV segments, including TRBV5-6, TRBV5-1 and TRBV20-1.

TCR beta cDNA libraries had unique molecular identifiers. MiXCR, applied by TCRdb to the PCR reads, yields one record per CDR3 protein. The sample has 750,000 to 900,000 distinct CDR3 sequences, about half seen once. No antigen is known for these receptors. The material sequenced was blood. The receptors derive from a girl aged 10-17 years with multiple sclerosis.

V is TRBV10-3 and J is TRBJ2-1, with a tentative D call TRBD2 (6 bases). The germline gives CDR1 ENHRY, CDR2 SYGVKD. CDR3 length equals 16 residues. The V and J ends lost 8 bases and 9 bases respectively, with 26 bases between them. In DNA, the CDR3 is TGTGCCATCGGCGAGGGACGCCAGGGACTTTATGGTGAGCAGTTCTTC. Its translation is CAIGEGRQGLYGEQFF.

Remarks on this clonotype: The junction differs from germline at one of its ends, possibly a read error. V and J are TRBV7-8 and TRBJ1-4; 7 bases fit TRBD1. Germline V gives CDR1 SGHVS, CDR2 FQNEAQ. CDR3 length: 14 amino acids. This CDR3 is CARSLTGSPEKLFF. The CDR3 coding sequence is TGTGCCAGAAGCTTGACAGGGAGTCCTGAAAAACTGTTTTTT.

CDR3 coding DNA: TGTGCCAGCAGCCAAGAGGGACAAGTGGATACGCAGTATTTT. This translates into CASSQEGQVDTQYF. The rearrangement links TRBV4-2 to TRBJ2-3; TRBD1 is a possible D gene (6 bases). The germline gives CDR1 LGHNA, CDR2 YNFKEQ. Trimming shortened V by 0 bases and J by 6 bases, and 10 bases separated the two germline ends. The CDR3 runs 14 residues.

The rearrangement links TRBV7-9 to TRBJ1-1; D may be TRBD1 (5 bases). Germline V gene data show CDR1 as SEHNR and CDR2 as FQNEAQ (reference sequence). V was shortened by 6 bases and J by 5 bases, with 19 bases between the two germline ends. The CDR3 consists of 15 residues. The chain's CDR3 is CASRGPGRRVTEAFF. DNA for the CDR3: TGTGCCAGCAGGGGGCCCGGTCGGAGGGTGACTGAAGCTTTCTTT.

This chain connects TRBV29-1 to TRBJ2-5; D possibly matches TRBD1 or TRBD2 (5 bases each). The CDR3 totals 19 residues. CDR1 is SQVTM, CDR2 ANQGSEA, per germline. V dropped 2 bases and J dropped 1 base, with 26 bases sitting between them. CDR3 region: CSVEPLPSGARITQETQYF. DNA of the CDR3: TGCAGCGTTGAACCCCTACCCTCCGGGGCCCGTATAACCCAAGAGACCCAGTACTTC. Full variable domain (outside the CDR3, taken from reference TRBV29-1 and TRBJ2-5): SAVISQKPSRDICQRGTSLTIQCQVDSQVTMMFWYRQQPGQSLTLIATANQGSEATYESGFVIDKFPISRPNLTFSTLTVSNMSPEDSSIYLCSVEPLPSGARITQETQYFGPGTRLLVL.

V and J are TRBV20-1 and TRBJ2-7; weak D call: TRBD2 (5 bases). V gave up 3 bases and J gave up 0 bases, with 9 bases separating them. Germline-derived CDR1 and CDR2 are DFQATT and SNEGSKA (reference sequence). This CDR3 region has 13 residues. The CDR3 DNA reads as TGCAGTGCTAGGTGGAGGAGCTCCTACGAGCAGTACTTC. This codes for CSARWRSSYEQYF.

The chain combines TRBV4-1 with TRBJ1-2; a weak D match, TRBD1 (5 bases). V lost 0 bases and J 7 bases, leaving 12 bases between the germline ends. Germline CDR1 is MGHRA and CDR2 is YSYEKL. The CDR3 is 14 amino acids. The CDR3 protein is CASSQDAGPLGYTF. The CDR3, as DNA: TGCGCCAGCAGCCAAGATGCAGGGCCCCTTGGCTACACCTTC.

The gene calls are TRBV18 and TRBJ1-1; D remains ambiguous. Germline V gives CDR1 KGHSH, CDR2 LQKENI. The V end was cut by 5 bases, the J end by 5 bases, with 15 bases between. The CDR3 sequence is 14 residues long. The CDR3 nucleotides are TGTGCCAGCTCAGCCGGACCGGTGGGTACTGAAGCTTTCTTT. The encoded protein is CASSAGPVGTEAFF.

The chain uses TRBV15 and TRBJ2-5; 12 bases line up with TRBD2. The better agreement between TRBJ2-7 and the DNA end casts doubt on the J call. This CDR3 comprises 16 residues. The germline V gene has CDR1 LNHNV and CDR2 YYDKDF (reference sequence). The CDR3 DNA is TGTGCCACCAGCAGAGACCGACTAGCGGGAGTGGGCGAGCAGTACTTC. It yields the protein CATSRDRLAGVGEQYF.

V is TRBV12-3 or TRBV12-4 and J is TRBJ2-5; 8 bases line up with TRBD1. This CDR3 comprises 14 residues. The V segment lost 5 bases and the J segment 5 bases; nucleotides outside the gene matches: 7. The chain's CDR3 is CASSNTDRGETQYF. The CDR3 coding sequence is TGTGCCAGCAGTAACACCGACAGGGGTGAGACCCAGTACTTC.

The rearrangement joins TRBV28 to TRBJ2-1, with TRBD2 matching over 8 bases. The CDR3 sequence is 14 residues long. Germline V gives CDR1 MDHEN, CDR2 SYDVKM. J gave up 4 bases and V 6 bases, and 5 bases lay outside the gene matches. For the CDR3, the DNA is TGTGCCAGCAGGTCTAGCGGGTCTTACAATGAGCAGTTCTTC. The encoded protein is CASRSSGSYNEQFF.

V usage is TRBV4-3 and J usage is TRBJ1-4; tentative D call: TRBD1 (6 bases). CDR3 size: 14 residues. Germline values: CDR1 LGHNA, CDR2 YSLEER. Trimming removed 6 bases at V and 2 bases at J, with 10 bases between. The CDR3 DNA is TGCGCCAGCAGTCGGACAGATACTAATGAAAAACTGTTTTTT. This gives the protein CASSRTDTNEKLFF.

This chain connects TRBV25-1 to TRBJ2-3; the D gene could be TRBD1 or TRBD2 (6 bases each). Germline V gene data show CDR1 as MGHDK and CDR2 as SYGVNS. Trimming took off 3 bases at V and 2 bases at J, with 12 bases between the two ends. This CDR3 has 15 residues. The DNA of the CDR3 is TGTGCCAGCAGTGACGGGGGCGGATTCACAGATACGCAGTATTTT. Encoded protein: CASSDGGGFTDTQYF.

This rearrangement joins TRBV21-1 to TRBJ1-2; the D segment call TRBD1 is taken from the table without a DNA check. TRBV21-1 is annotated as a pseudogene. CDR3 length equals 15 residues. DNA for the CDR3: TGTGCCAGCAGCCCCCGGGACCTGTGGGACTATGGCTACACCTTC. Amino acid sequence: CASSPRDLWDYGYTF.

This clonotype has just a few counts. V and J are TRBV20-1 and TRBJ2-1; 10 positions match TRBD2. The DNA end lines up better with TRBJ2-7; the J call may be wrong. The CDR3 is 16 residues long. Germline CDR1 is DFQATT and CDR2 is SNEGSKA (reference sequence). The CDR3 is CSASDPPSGRAGEQYF. DNA of the CDR3: TGCAGTGCTAGTGACCCCCCCAGCGGGAGGGCGGGAGAGCAGTACTTC.

This clonotype was counted a few times. J is TRBJ2-7 and V is TRBV27; 7 bases fit TRBD2. Germline values: CDR1 MNHEY, CDR2 SMNVEV (reference sequence). The junction had 4 bases not matched to a gene; V was cut back by 3 bases and J by 5 bases. This CDR3 spans 13 amino acids. CDR3 bases: TGTGCCAGCAGTTTCGGCGGGAGCAACGAGCAGTACTTC. It is translated as CASSFGGSNEQYF.

The chain combines TRBV12-3 or TRBV12-4 with TRBJ2-4; D might be TRBD1 (6 bases). V lost 2 bases and J lost 15, with 23 bases in between. The CDR3 is 15 residues long. The chain's CDR3 is CASSLYSGTPPRRYF. DNA of the CDR3: TGTGCCAGCAGTTTATACTCAGGGACACCTCCTCGTCGGTACTTC.

V is TRBV5-1 and J is TRBJ2-5; TRBD1 or TRBD2 may be the D gene (5 bases each). CDR3 length: 12 residues. Trimming shortened V by 4 bases and J by 5 bases, and 9 bases separated the two germline ends. The germline CDR1 and CDR2 sequences are SGHRS and YFSETQ. The CDR3 here is CASSRDVETQYF. CDR3 nucleotide sequence: TGCGCCAGCAGCCGGGACGTCGAGACCCAGTACTTC.

Only one count was recorded for this clonotype. V usage is TRBV11-3 and J usage is TRBJ1-1, with TRBD1 as a possible D gene (6 bases). The germline gives CDR1 SGHNT, CDR2 YENEEA. Between the trimmed V and J ends, which lost 2 bases and 0 bases, there was a span of 13 bases. CDR3 length: 16 amino acids. CDR3 sequence reads: CASSLYGQFMNTEAFF. CDR3 nucleotides: TGTGCCAGCAGCTTATATGGACAGTTCATGAACACTGAAGCTTTCTTT.

This clonotype has just a few counts. The chain joins TRBV27 to TRBJ2-7, with 8 bases identical to TRBD2. V was clipped by 5 bases and J by 0 bases; unmatched bases: 3. This CDR3 has 14 residues. Germline assignment: CDR1 MNHEY and CDR2 SMNVEV (reference sequence). CDR3 in amino acids: CASSGAGGSYEQYF. The DNA for the CDR3 is TGTGCCAGCAGTGGGGCGGGAGGCTCCTACGAGCAGTACTTC.

The table lists this clonotype with a few counts. V and J are TRBV4-2 and TRBJ2-5; TRBD2 is a possible D gene (5 bases). This CDR3 has 17 residues. Germline V gene lookup returns CDR1 LGHNA and CDR2 YNFKEQ. V lost 1 base and J 1 base, leaving 16 bases between the germline ends. The CDR3, as DNA: TGTGCCAGCAGCCAAGCCCTACTAGGAACGGGCCAAGAGACCCAGTACTTC. Translated, it gives CASSQALLGTGQETQYF.

The V and J genes are TRBV10-3 and TRBJ2-5; 8 nucleotides line up with TRBD2. The ends lost 3 bases at V and 0 bases at J; junction bases unmatched: 6. Germline values: CDR1 ENHRY, CDR2 SYGVKD. CDR3 length: 16 amino acids. CDR3 sequence: CAISDPGTRNQETQYF. CDR3 bases: TGTGCCATCAGTGATCCCGGGACTAGGAACCAAGAGACCCAGTACTTC.

The J gene is TRBJ1-2, the V gene TRBV27; 8 bases are a match to TRBD1. The CDR3 contains 14 residues. The junction had 6 bases not matched to a gene; V was cut back by 2 bases and J by 7 bases. Germline lookup yields CDR1 MNHEY and CDR2 SMNVEV (reference sequence). CDR3 in amino acids: CASSLTGGEAGYTF. CDR3 nucleotide sequence: TGTGCCAGCAGTTTAACAGGGGGTGAGGCTGGCTACACCTTC.

This chain connects TRBV9 to TRBJ2-3; TRBD1 aligns across 9 bases. Germline V gene lookup returns CDR1 SGDLS and CDR2 YYNGEE. With V trimmed by 3 bases and J by 4 bases, 3 bases remained unmatched. The CDR3 runs to 14 residues. The DNA of the CDR3 is TGTGCCAGCAGCGGGGACAGGGCAGCAGATACGCAGTATTTT. Translating it yields CASSGDRAADTQYF.

As for this clonotype: A junction end diverges from the germline sequence, so it may reflect a read error. The chain carries TRBV5-5 and TRBJ2-1, with 7 nucleotides matching TRBD2. The germline CDR1 and CDR2 sequences are SGHKS and YYEKEE (reference sequence). The CDR3 runs 15 residues. DNA for the CDR3: TGTGCCGGCAGCTTATGGCGGGAGTTTCGGAATGAGCAGTTCTTC. This gives the protein CAGSLWREFRNEQFF.

The chain is built from TRBV20-1 and TRBJ2-1, with unresolved D. This CDR3 spans 10 amino acids. With 3 bases removed from V and 6 bases from J, the gap between germline ends came to 3 bases. Germline V gene data show CDR1 as DFQATT and CDR2 as SNEGSKA (reference sequence). The CDR3 protein is CSASRNEQFF. CDR3 bases: TGCAGTGCTAGTCGCAATGAGCAGTTCTTC.

This clonotype has a handful of counts. The J gene is TRBJ2-3, the V gene TRBV20-1, with 8 positions matching TRBD2. CDR3 length: 16 residues. CDR1 and CDR2 (germline): DFQATT, SNEGSKA (reference sequence). Unmatched junction bases numbered 12, after V lost 5 bases and J lost 2 bases. The CDR3 nucleotides read TGCAGTGCTGTCCCTGGGGAAGCGGGAGCCACAGATACGCAGTATTTT. This encodes CSAVPGEAGATDTQYF.

This clonotype was observed a few times. V is TRBV5-1 and J is TRBJ2-4, with 7 bases that match TRBD2. V lost 4 bases to trimming and J lost 3 bases; unmatched junction nucleotides: 13. This CDR3 spans 17 amino acids. Germline V CDR1 and CDR2: SGHRS, YFSETQ. CDR3 sequence: CASSPILGGRGKNIQYF. DNA of the CDR3: TGCGCCAGCAGCCCCATACTTGGTGGGAGGGGCAAAAACATTCAGTACTTC.

The chain couples TRBV21-1 to TRBJ1-2; the table's D call TRBD1 went unverified against the DNA. TRBV21-1 is a recognized pseudogene. The CDR3 covers 11 residues. Written as DNA, the CDR3 is TGTGCCAGCCAGGGGCATTATGGCTACACCTTC. Translating it yields CASQGHYGYTF.

This clonotype was seen a handful of times. The V gene is TRBV28, the J gene TRBJ2-7; 10 nucleotides align to TRBD2. This CDR3 has 14 residues. The V gene's germline CDR1 is MDHEN and CDR2 SYDVKM. V lost 5 bases, J lost 3 bases, and 4 bases stayed unmatched. The CDR3 DNA is TGTGCCAGCAGTGATAGCGGGAGGAGCTACGAGCAGTACTTC. Translated: CASSDSGRSYEQYF.

This clonotype was recorded only once. The chain employs TRBV20-1 and TRBJ2-7, with D unresolved. With the DNA end fitting TRBJ2-5 better, the J assignment may be wrong. This CDR3 has 13 residues. Germline values: CDR1 DFQATT, CDR2 SNEGSKA (reference sequence). The DNA for the CDR3 is TGCAGTGCTAGAATAGTCAGCACGGAGACCCAGTACTTC. Translation gives CSARIVSTETQYF.

J is TRBJ2-7 and V is TRBV12-3 or TRBV12-4; TRBD1 or TRBD2 may be the D gene (5 bases each). The CDR3 covers 19 residues. V was trimmed by 1 base and J by 1 base, leaving 23 bases between them. For the CDR3, the DNA is TGTGCCAGCAGTTTAGAGTTAGGGGTACTAGAAAGGGATTCCTACGAGCAGTACTTC. The encoded protein is CASSLELGVLERDSYEQYF.